These 5 T cell receptor beta chains were sequenced from one sample in a study of CXCR3-negative and CXCR3-positive naive CD8 T cells. These receptors lack a known antigen. Study-level findings and limits: Against CXCR3-negative naive cells, CXCR3-positive naive cells showed more hydrophobic TRB CDR3s.

The TRB cDNA libraries were prepared by 5' RACE with UMI labels. TCRdb processed the 5' RACE reads again and assigns one entry to each CDR3 protein, with no DNA. The table for this sample gives around 63,000 distinct CDR3 sequences. The sample was naive CXCR3+ CD8+ T cells from blood. Stated subset: CD45RO-CCR7+CD27+CD95- naive CD8+ T cells expressing CXCR3 (TNR3+). These receptors were collected from a human donor in good health. Some clones in this sample may be carry-over from other donors' samples.

CDR3 in amino acids: CASGLGTRGYGYTF. The chain recombines TRBV12-5 with TRBJ1-2; TCRdb's assignment of TRBD1 cannot be checked, as there is no DNA. Germline assignment: CDR1 LGHNT and CDR2 FRNRAP. CDR3 size: 14 residues. Full variable domain (rest looked up from reference TRBV12-5 and TRBJ1-2): DARVTQTPRHKVTEMGQEVTMRCQPILGHNTVFWYRQTMMQGLELLAYFRNRAPLDDSGMPKDRFSAEMPDATLATLKIQPSEPRDSAVYFCASGLGTRGYGYTFGSGTRLTVV.

The chain recombines TRBV4-3 with TRBJ2-5; TCRdb's assignment of TRBD2 cannot be checked, as there is no DNA. This CDR3 has 13 amino acids. Per the germline V gene, CDR1 is LGHNA and CDR2 is YSLEER. The CDR3 sequence: CASSQRESETQYF.

J is TRBJ2-6 and V is TRBV5-1; the TRBD2 assignment by TCRdb is unverifiable without DNA. Germline V gives CDR1 SGHRS, CDR2 YFSETQ. CDR3 length: 15 residues. The CDR3 region is CASRDWISGANVLTF. The complete variable domain, with remaining parts taken from reference TRBV5-1 and TRBJ2-6, reads KAGVTQTPRYLIKTRGQQVTLSCSPISGHRSVSWYQQTPGQGLQFLFEYFSETQRNKGNFPGRFSGRQFSNSRSEMNVSTLELGDSALYLCASRDWISGANVLTFGAGSRLTVL.

This chain connects TRBV6-2 or TRBV6-3 to TRBJ2-3; the D call from TCRdb, TRBD1, cannot be confirmed without DNA. The CDR3 runs to 18 residues. Germline CDR1 reads MNHEY; CDR2 reads SVGEGT. CDR3: CASSYWGRADKGTDTQYF.

The genes are TRBV9 and TRBJ2-1; the D call of TRBD1 rests on TCRdb alone, since no DNA is present to check it. This CDR3 region has 15 residues. The germline CDR1 and CDR2 sequences are SGDLS and YYNGEE. This CDR3 is CASSGGYPRHDEQFF.